This T cell receptor (beta chain) was sequenced for a study of Tregs in tolerant kidney transplant recipients. Profiling relied on immunoSEQ multiplex PCR, and the TCRdb table lists in-frame clones only, not all of them. The sample lists fewer than 20,000 clones; approximately 61% were seen once. A word on this clone: No antigen is known for it.

CDR3 length: 13 amino acids. The germline V gene encodes CDR1 KGHSH and CDR2 LQKENI. The V end lost 3 bases, the J end lost 0 bases, and 2 bases lay between the germline ends. This chain connects TRBV18 to TRBJ1-4; D gene ambiguous. Input material: Tregs from blood cultured with allogeneic cells. This TCR came from a human donor in good health. The CDR3 coding sequence is TGTGCCAGCTCACCGGCAACTAATGAAAAACTGTTTTTT. Translation gives CASSPATNEKLFF.